This T cell receptor (beta chain) was found in a study of regulatory T cells in long-lasting Graves disease. Regarding the study as a whole: It was in persistent disease that TRBV28, TRBJ1-2 and TRBJ2-5 were favored.

The TCR beta library used iRepertoire HTBI primers with Arm-PCR amplification of CDR3. A single record per CDR3 protein comes from TCRdb applying MiXCR to the multiplex PCR reads. Counted here are about 470,000 distinct CDR3 sequences, about 22% occurring once; the ten biggest clones make up approximately 6.4%. V was cut by 0 bases and J by 8 bases, with 12 bases left in between. CDR3 size: 15 residues. In germline, CDR1 is SGHRS, CDR2 YFSETQ. The time point was: persistent/refractory GD, antithyroid drugs over 5 years with positive TRAb. The TCR library used RNA extracted from PBMCs. In regard to this clonotype: Its antigen is unknown.

The source material was peripheral blood mononuclear cells (PBMCs), sampled when the disease was refractory, from a patient treated with antithyroid drugs. The TCR sequence derives from a female donor with Graves disease. The J gene is TRBJ1-6, the V gene TRBV5-1; D gene ambiguous. The CDR3 reads CASSLEPPEDSPLHF. In nucleotides, the CDR3 is TGCGCCAGCAGCTTGGAGCCTCCGGAGGATTCACCCCTCCACTTT. Drawing the rest from reference TRBV5-1 and TRBJ1-6, the complete variable domain is KAGVTQTPRYLIKTRGQQVTLSCSPISGHRSVSWYQQTPGQGLQFLFEYFSETQRNKGNFPGRFSGRQFSNSRSEMNVSTLELGDSALYLCASSLEPPEDSPLHFGNGTRLTVT.